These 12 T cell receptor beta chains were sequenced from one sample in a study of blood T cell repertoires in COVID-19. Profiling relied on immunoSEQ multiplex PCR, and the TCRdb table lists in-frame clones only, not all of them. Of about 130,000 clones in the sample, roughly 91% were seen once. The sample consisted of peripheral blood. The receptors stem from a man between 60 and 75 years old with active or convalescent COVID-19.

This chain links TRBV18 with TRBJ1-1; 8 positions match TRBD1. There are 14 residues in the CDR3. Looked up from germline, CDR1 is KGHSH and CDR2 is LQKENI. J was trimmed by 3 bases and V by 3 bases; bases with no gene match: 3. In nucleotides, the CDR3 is TGTGCCAGCTCACCCTTACAGGGGGACACTGAAGCTTTCTTT. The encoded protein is CASSPLQGDTEAFF.

The CDR3 loop reads CASSLRQGNEQFF. The CDR3 nucleotides are TGCGCCAGCAGCCTACGACAGGGAAATGAGCAGTTCTTC. The genes are TRBV5-1 and TRBJ2-1, with TRBD1 matching 7 bases. CDR3 length: 13 amino acids. The germline CDR1 and CDR2 sequences are SGHRS and YFSETQ. Trimming took 4 bases from V and 7 from J; bases not matched to a gene: 5.

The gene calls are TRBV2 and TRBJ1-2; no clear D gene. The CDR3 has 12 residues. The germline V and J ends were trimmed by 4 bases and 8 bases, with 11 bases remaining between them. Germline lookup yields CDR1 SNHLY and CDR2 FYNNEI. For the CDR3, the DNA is TGTGCCAGCAGTGTCGAGGCCGGGGGCTACACCTTC. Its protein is CASSVEAGGYTF.

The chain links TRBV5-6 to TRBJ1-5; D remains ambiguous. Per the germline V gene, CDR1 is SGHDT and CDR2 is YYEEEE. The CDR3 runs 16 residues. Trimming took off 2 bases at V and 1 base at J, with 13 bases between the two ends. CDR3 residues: CASSFRGGRSNQPQHF. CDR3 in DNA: TGTGCCAGCAGCTTCCGAGGAGGAAGGAGCAATCAGCCCCAGCATTTT.

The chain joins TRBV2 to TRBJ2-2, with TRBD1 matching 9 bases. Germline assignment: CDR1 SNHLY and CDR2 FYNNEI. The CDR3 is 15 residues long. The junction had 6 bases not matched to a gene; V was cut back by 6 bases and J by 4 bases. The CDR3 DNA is TGTGCCAGCAGACCGGGACAGGGAGGCACCGGGGAGCTGTTTTTT. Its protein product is CASRPGQGGTGELFF.

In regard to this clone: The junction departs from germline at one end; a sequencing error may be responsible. The CDR3 sequence: CASNIEKSTRGYTF. CDR3 DNA sequence: TGTGCCAGTAATATAGAAAAGTCGACACGGGGCTACACCTTC. The J gene is TRBJ1-2, the V gene TRBV19, with D unclear. Per germline, CDR1 LNHDA and CDR2 SQIVND (reference sequence). CDR3 length: 14 residues.

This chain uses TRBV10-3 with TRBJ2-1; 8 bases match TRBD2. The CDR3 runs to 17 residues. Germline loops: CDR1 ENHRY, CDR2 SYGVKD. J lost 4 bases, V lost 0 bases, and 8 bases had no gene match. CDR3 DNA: TGTGCCATCAGTGAGTCCAGCGGGAGAGGTAGTTACAATGAGCAGTTCTTC. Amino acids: CAISESSGRGSYNEQFF.

This CDR3 is CASSLESYPGQGRYGYTF. The CDR3 DNA is TGTGCCAGCAGCTTAGAAAGTTATCCCGGACAGGGACGCTATGGCTACACCTTC. V is TRBV11-2 and J is TRBJ1-2; 8 nucleotides align to TRBD1. V lost 0 bases, J lost 4 bases, and 13 bases stayed unmatched. The CDR3 is 18 amino acids. Germline V lookup: CDR1 SGHAT, CDR2 FQNNGV.

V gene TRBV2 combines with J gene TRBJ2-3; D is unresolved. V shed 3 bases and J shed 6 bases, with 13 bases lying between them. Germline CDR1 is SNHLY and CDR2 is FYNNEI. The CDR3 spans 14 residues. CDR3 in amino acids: CASSEGSLLDTQYF. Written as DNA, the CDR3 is TGTGCCAGCAGTGAGGGCAGCCTTCTGGATACGCAGTATTTT.

CDR3 nucleotides: TGTGCCAGCAGTTTTTGGTACAGAGAGAACACTGAAGCTTTCTTT. As protein: CASSFWYRENTEAFF. V and J are TRBV28 and TRBJ1-1; no reliable D call. This CDR3 has 15 residues. CDR1 and CDR2 (germline): MDHEN, SYDVKM. V was pared by 3 bases and J by 1 base, with 12 bases between. The entire variable domain, with the rest obtained from reference TRBV28 and TRBJ1-1, is as follows: DVKVTQSSRYLVKRTGEKVFLECVQDMDHENMFWYRQDPGLGLRLIYFSYDVKMKEKGDIPEGYSVSREKKERFSLILESASTNQTSMYLCASSFWYRENTEAFFGQGTRLTVV.

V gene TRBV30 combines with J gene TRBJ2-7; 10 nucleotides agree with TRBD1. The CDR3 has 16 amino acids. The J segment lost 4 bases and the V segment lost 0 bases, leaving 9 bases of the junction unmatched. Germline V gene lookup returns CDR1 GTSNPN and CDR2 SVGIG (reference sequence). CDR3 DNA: TGTGCCTGGAGTGTGGGAGGGGACAGGGGAGCTTACGAGCAGTACTTC. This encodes CAWSVGGDRGAYEQYF.

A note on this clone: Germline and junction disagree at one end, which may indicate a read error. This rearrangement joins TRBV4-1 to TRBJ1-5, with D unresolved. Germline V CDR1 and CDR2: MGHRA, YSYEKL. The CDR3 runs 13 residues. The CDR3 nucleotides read TGCGCCAGCAGCCAAGAAAGGACTCAGTCCCAGCATTTT. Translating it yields CASSQERTQSQHF.